The 13 T cell receptor beta chains presented below share a single source sample, sequenced in a study of blood T cell repertoires in COVID-19. Profiling relied on immunoSEQ multiplex PCR, and the TCRdb table lists in-frame clones only, not all of them. The sample holds just over 150,000 clones; around 91% are singletons and the top ten take about 15%. Sequenced input: peripheral blood. The origin of the receptors is a woman aged 40 to 49 with acute or convalescent COVID-19.

The J gene is TRBJ1-3, the V gene TRBV19; D not certain. CDR1 is LNHDA, CDR2 SQIVND, per germline (reference sequence). Trimming cost V 9 bases and J 0 bases, with 15 bases left between them. The CDR3 runs 15 residues. The CDR3: CASRLAGISGNTIYF. CDR3 coding DNA: TGTGCCAGCAGACTCGCCGGAATCTCTGGAAACACCATATATTTT.

V gene TRBV2 combines with J gene TRBJ2-1; TRBD1 is a possible D gene (7 bases). Trimming took off 4 bases at V and 7 bases at J, with 14 bases between the two ends. CDR1 and CDR2 from the germline V gene are SNHLY and FYNNEI. The CDR3 is 14 residues long. Here the CDR3 DNA reads TGTGCCAGCAGTGTCTATCAGGGGGGTAATGAGCAGTTCTTC. It encodes CASSVYQGGNEQFF.

This chain uses TRBV6-5 with TRBJ2-2, with TRBD2 matching over 9 bases. The germline CDR1 and CDR2 sequences are MNHEY and SVGAGI. This CDR3 is built from 12 residues. The junction had 4 bases not matched to a gene; V was cut back by 8 bases and J by 9 bases. The CDR3 sequence: CASRGLAWELFF. In DNA, the CDR3 is TGTGCCAGCCGCGGACTAGCGTGGGAGCTGTTTTTT.

The V and J genes are TRBV6-6 and TRBJ2-2; 7 bases agree with TRBD2. V gave up 6 bases and J gave up 4 bases; unmatched junction bases: 5. Germline assignment: CDR1 MNHNY and CDR2 SVGAGI (reference sequence). The CDR3 consists of 14 residues. CDR3 sequence: CASSLLALTGELFF. The CDR3 region has the DNA TGTGCCAGCAGCCTACTAGCGCTCACCGGGGAGCTGTTTTTT.

The chain carries TRBV9 and TRBJ2-1; 15 bases match TRBD2. This CDR3 has 18 amino acids. Trimming at V came to 3 bases and at J to 8 bases, leaving 12 bases not matched to a gene. CDR1 SGDLS and CDR2 YYNGEE come from the germline V gene. The CDR3 region has the DNA TGTGCCAGCAGCGGGAGGACTAGCGGGAGGGCCATTGGGTATGAGCAGTTCTTC. Amino acid sequence: CASSGRTSGRAIGYEQFF.

The chain employs TRBV28 and TRBJ1-2, with D uncertain. V lost 5 bases to trimming and J lost 2 bases, with 12 bases between them. CDR1 MDHEN and CDR2 SYDVKM come from the germline V gene. The CDR3 covers 14 residues. CDR3 bases: TGTGCCAGCAGTCTTCCCATAGTGAACTATGGCTACACCTTC. Its translation is CASSLPIVNYGYTF.

This clone was seen a single time. The V and J genes are TRBV11-2 and TRBJ2-7; D is uncertain. Trimming cost V 0 bases and J 6 bases, with 12 bases left between them. The CDR3 runs to 14 residues. Germline-derived CDR1 and CDR2 are SGHAT and FQNNGV. This CDR3 reads CASSLDDPLGEQYF. DNA of the CDR3: TGTGCCAGCAGCTTAGACGACCCGCTAGGCGAGCAGTACTTC.

This rearrangement joins TRBV10-3 to TRBJ1-3; TRBD1 agrees at 9 bases. This CDR3 has 15 amino acids. Germline V gene sequence: CDR1 ENHRY, CDR2 SYGVKD. V gave up 3 bases and J gave up 1 base; unmatched junction bases: 1. CDR3 in DNA: TGTGCCATCAGTGAAGGGACAGGGTCTGGAAACACCATATATTTT. Amino acid sequence: CAISEGTGSGNTIYF.

This sequence joins TRBV5-1 and TRBJ1-1; the D gene is possibly TRBD1 (5 bases). The CDR3 covers 15 residues. Trimming took 3 bases from V and 1 from J, leaving 13 bases between them. CDR1 SGHRS and CDR2 YFSETQ come from the germline V gene. This CDR3 is CASSSTQGRNTEAFF. The CDR3 nucleotides are TGCGCCAGCAGCTCCACCCAGGGCAGGAACACTGAAGCTTTCTTT. Complete variable domain (other parts from reference TRBV5-1 and TRBJ1-1): KAGVTQTPRYLIKTRGQQVTLSCSPISGHRSVSWYQQTPGQGLQFLFEYFSETQRNKGNFPGRFSGRQFSNSRSEMNVSTLELGDSALYLCASSSTQGRNTEAFFGQGTRLTVV.

This clone has just a few counts. The V and J genes are TRBV7-9 and TRBJ2-7, with TRBD1 as a possible D gene (6 bases). The CDR3 covers 12 residues. V lost 5 bases and J 4 bases, leaving 9 bases between the germline ends. Germline V lookup: CDR1 SEHNR, CDR2 FQNEAQ (reference sequence). In DNA form, the CDR3 reads TGTGCCAGCAGCCCAACAGGGTACGAGCAGTACTTC. Translation: CASSPTGYEQYF.

The chain joins TRBV11-2 to TRBJ2-7; 7 nucleotides align to TRBD2. The length of the CDR3 is 16 residues. Germline V gene data show CDR1 as SGHAT and CDR2 as FQNNGV. With V trimmed by 0 bases and J by 3 bases, 8 bases remained unmatched. CDR3 amino acids: CASSLDGGGTDYEQYF. The CDR3 DNA sequence: TGTGCCAGCAGCTTAGATGGGGGGGGGACGGACTACGAGCAGTACTTC.

The chain joins TRBV7-3 to TRBJ1-1; D may be TRBD1 (6 bases). Germline-derived CDR1 and CDR2 are SGHTA and FQGTGA. The CDR3 has 14 residues. The V and J ends lost 4 bases and 1 base respectively, with 10 bases between them. The CDR3, as DNA: TGTGCCAGCAGCTCACAGGGAAAGAACACTGAAGCTTTCTTT. It yields the protein CASSSQGKNTEAFF.

This sequence joins TRBV7-9 and TRBJ1-3; D is possibly TRBD1 (6 bases). The CDR3 extends over 15 amino acids. The germline gives CDR1 SEHNR, CDR2 FQNEAQ (reference sequence). The V end lost 1 base, the J end lost 3 bases, and 10 bases lay between the germline ends. CDR3 coding DNA: TGTGCCAGCAGCTTAGACAGGGTGCGTGGAAACACCATATATTTT. Protein product: CASSLDRVRGNTIYF.